The 14 T cell receptor beta chains in this list originate from one sample, sequenced in a study of T cell responses to AZD1222 COVID-19 vaccine. Some clones are missing from TCRdb's copy, which holds only in-frame ones; the method was immunoSEQ multiplex PCR. The table lists more than 120,000 clones, roughly nine tenths of them singletons. Sequences were derived from peripheral blood, sampled 28 days after the second AZD1222 dose. These receptors were collected from an adult who received the AZD1222 COVID-19 vaccine.

The CDR3, as DNA: TGTGCCAGCAGCTTTGGCGGACGGGAAGCTTTCTTT. Its protein is CASSFGGREAFF. This rearrangement joins TRBV11-2 to TRBJ1-1, with D uncertain. Trimming cost V 3 bases and J 8 bases, with 10 bases left between them. The CDR3 is made up of 12 amino acids. Germline V lookup: CDR1 SGHAT, CDR2 FQNNGV.

This rearrangement joins TRBV11-3 to TRBJ1-1; no clear D gene. The CDR3 loop spans 13 amino acids. Between the trimmed V and J ends, which lost 1 base and 1 base, there was a span of 4 bases. Germline V CDR1 and CDR2: SGHNT, YENEEA. The CDR3 DNA reads as TGTGCCAGCAGCTTAGCTGGGAACACTGAAGCTTTCTTT. Residues: CASSLAGNTEAFF.

The V gene is TRBV5-1, the J gene TRBJ2-1; either TRBD1 or TRBD2 may fit D (5 bases each). The CDR3 length is 16 residues. The V gene's germline CDR1 is SGHRS and CDR2 YFSETQ. V was pared by 4 bases and J by 4 bases, with 18 bases between. The CDR3 bases are TGCGCCAGCAGCCCCGGGGACGGCGGGCGTTACAATGAGCAGTTCTTC. This translates into CASSPGDGGRYNEQFF.

V gene TRBV5-1 combines with J gene TRBJ2-1; 8 bases match TRBD2. V trimming: 4 bases; J trimming: 3 bases; junction bases outside the gene matches: 9. From germline, CDR1 is SGHRS and CDR2 YFSETQ. There are 16 residues in the CDR3. This CDR3 is CASSLSRGGLYNEQFF. CDR3 nucleotides: TGCGCCAGCAGCCTCTCCCGGGGGGGGCTCTACAATGAGCAGTTCTTC.

This chain connects TRBV28 to TRBJ1-1; D unclear. The germline V and J ends were trimmed by 6 bases and 5 bases, with 16 bases remaining between them. In germline, CDR1 is MDHEN, CDR2 SYDVKM. The CDR3 runs to 14 residues. The CDR3 region has the DNA TGTGCCAGCAGCCCAGTACAAGGAGGTACTGAAGCTTTCTTT. Its translation: CASSPVQGGTEAFF.

V and J are TRBV3-1 (or the pseudogene TRBV3-2) and TRBJ2-7, with D perhaps TRBD2 (7 bases). Trimming removed 0 bases at V and 4 bases at J, with 13 bases between. Germline CDR1 reads LGHDT; CDR2 reads YNNKEL (reference sequence). The length of the CDR3 is 15 residues. In nucleotides, the CDR3 is TGTGCCAGCAGCCAAGAAGGGGGGGTAGGGTACGAGCAGTACTTC. Its translation: CASSQEGGVGYEQYF.

The CDR3 DNA reads TGCGCCAGCAGCTTGGGGACAGCTAGCAATCAGCCCCAGCATTTT. Translated, it gives CASSLGTASNQPQHF. The chain uses TRBV5-1 and TRBJ1-5; perhaps TRBD1 as D (6 bases). The germline gives CDR1 SGHRS, CDR2 YFSETQ. The CDR3 sequence is 15 residues long. Trimming removed 0 bases from V and 0 bases from J, with 7 bases in between.

V is TRBV28 and J is TRBJ1-4; TRBD1 aligns across 7 bases. Losses at the gene ends were 8 bases for V and 8 bases for J; bases not matched to a gene: 17. Germline CDR1 is MDHEN and CDR2 is SYDVKM. The CDR3 has 16 amino acids. CDR3 in amino acids: CASDDRRGSQGEKLFF. Here the CDR3 DNA reads TGTGCCAGCGATGACAGGAGGGGGTCACAGGGGGAAAAACTGTTTTTT.

The chain recombines TRBV6-1 with TRBJ2-1; D uncertain. The CDR3 sequence is 11 residues long. Trimming took off 5 bases at V and 12 bases at J, with 11 bases between the two ends. Germline CDR1 reads MNHNS; CDR2 reads SASEGT. This CDR3 is CASSLGRRQFF. The CDR3 bases are TGTGCCAGCAGTCTAGGACGCCGGCAGTTCTTC.

The chain links TRBV10-2 to TRBJ2-1; 10 positions match TRBD2. This CDR3 spans 15 amino acids. Germline values: CDR1 WSHSY, CDR2 SAAADI. V shed 6 bases, J shed 9 bases, and the junction held 11 bases outside the gene matches. CDR3 region: CASSTSSGSRGEQFF. DNA of the CDR3: TGCGCCAGCAGCACTTCTAGCGGGAGTCGAGGTGAGCAGTTCTTC.

The chain combines TRBV2 with TRBJ2-4, with D tentatively TRBD2 (6 bases). CDR1 is SNHLY and CDR2 is FYNNEI in the germline V gene. The CDR3 has 13 residues. Trimming took off 3 bases at V and 12 bases at J, with 15 bases between the two ends. CDR3 nucleotide sequence: TGTGCCAGCAGTGAGGGACCGGGAGTGGGTCAGTACTTC. Protein product: CASSEGPGVGQYF.

The V gene is TRBV27, the J gene TRBJ2-3; the D gene is possibly TRBD1 (6 bases). V lost 7 bases and J lost 4, with 6 bases in between. Germline CDR1 MNHEY, CDR2 SMNVEV (reference sequence). There are 11 residues in the CDR3. CDR3 coding DNA: TGTGCCAGCAAGGGGGCAGATACGCAGTATTTT. Protein sequence: CASKGADTQYF.

The chain employs TRBV18 and TRBJ1-3, with D possibly matching TRBD1 (5 bases). CDR1 and CDR2 from the germline V gene are KGHSH and LQKENI. Trimming pared 2 bases from V and 7 bases from J, leaving 33 bases between. There are 21 residues in the CDR3. The CDR3 sequence is CASSPLPRLTGARLKGNTIYF. The DNA for the CDR3 is TGTGCCAGCTCACCATTGCCTCGACTGACCGGGGCTCGGCTTAAAGGGAACACCATATATTTT. Full variable domain (remainder filled in from reference TRBV18 and TRBJ1-3): NAGVMQNPRHLVRRRGQEARLRCSPMKGHSHVYWYRQLPEEGLKFMVYLQKENIIDESGMPKERFSAEFPKEGPSILRIQQVVRGDSAAYFCASSPLPRLTGARLKGNTIYFGEGSWLTVV.

J is TRBJ1-3 and V is TRBV19, with no clear D. Per the germline V gene, CDR1 is LNHDA and CDR2 is SQIVND (reference sequence). V lost 7 bases and J 0 bases, leaving 13 bases between the germline ends. The CDR3 loop spans 15 amino acids. The CDR3 DNA sequence: TGTGCCAGTACGGCCCGCAAGGTCTCTGGAAACACCATATATTTT. Residues: CASTARKVSGNTIYF.